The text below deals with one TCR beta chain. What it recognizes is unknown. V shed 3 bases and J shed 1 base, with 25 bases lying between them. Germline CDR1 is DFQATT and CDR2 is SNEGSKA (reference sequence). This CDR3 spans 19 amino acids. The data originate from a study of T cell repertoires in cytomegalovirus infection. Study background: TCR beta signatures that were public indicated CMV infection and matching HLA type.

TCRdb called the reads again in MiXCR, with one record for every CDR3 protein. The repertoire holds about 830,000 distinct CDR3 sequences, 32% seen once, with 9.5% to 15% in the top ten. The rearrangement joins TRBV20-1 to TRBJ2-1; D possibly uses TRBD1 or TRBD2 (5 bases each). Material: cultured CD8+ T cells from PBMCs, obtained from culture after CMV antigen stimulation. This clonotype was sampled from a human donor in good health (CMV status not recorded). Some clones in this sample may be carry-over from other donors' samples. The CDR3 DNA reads TGCAGTGCTAGGAGCAACACCCCACTAGTGGGGGAGTCCTACAATGAGCAGTTCTTC. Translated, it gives CSARSNTPLVGESYNEQFF.